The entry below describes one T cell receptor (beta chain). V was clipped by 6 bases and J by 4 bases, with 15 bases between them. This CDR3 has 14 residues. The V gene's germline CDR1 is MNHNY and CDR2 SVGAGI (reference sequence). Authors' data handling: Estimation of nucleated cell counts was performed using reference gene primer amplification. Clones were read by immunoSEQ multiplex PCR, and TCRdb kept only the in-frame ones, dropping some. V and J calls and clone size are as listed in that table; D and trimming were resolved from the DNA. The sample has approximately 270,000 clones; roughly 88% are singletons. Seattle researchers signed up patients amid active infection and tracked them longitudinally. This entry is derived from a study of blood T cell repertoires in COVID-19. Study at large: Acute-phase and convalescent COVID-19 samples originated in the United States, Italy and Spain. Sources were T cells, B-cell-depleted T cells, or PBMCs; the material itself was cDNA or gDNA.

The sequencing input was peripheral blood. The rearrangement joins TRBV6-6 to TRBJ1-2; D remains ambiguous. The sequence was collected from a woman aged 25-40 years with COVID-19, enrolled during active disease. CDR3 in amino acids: CASSLDRASYGYTF. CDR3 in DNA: TGTGCCAGCAGCCTAGACCGTGCGAGCTATGGCTACACCTTC.